Below, 13 T cell receptor beta chains from the same sample are listed, as sequenced in a study of blood T cells in healthy people across ages. Through a sample-barcoded 5' primer and a J-beta primer mix, a second PCR was run for roughly 6 to 11 cycles. Via MiXCR, TCRdb re-called the 5' RACE reads, giving one row per CDR3 protein. This table holds 1.5 million to 2 million distinct CDR3 sequences, 28% found once. Sequencing input: blood. The receptors stem from a woman aged 25 to 39 in good health.

Concerning this clonotype itself: This may be a read error, as it is one base from a much larger clone. The CDR3 does not end in the conserved phenylalanine or tryptophan, so this is likely a read error. The rearrangement uses TRBV20-1 and TRBJ2-1; D may be TRBD2 (5 bases). The germline CDR1 and CDR2 sequences are DFQATT and SNEGSKA (reference sequence). The length of the CDR3 is 14 residues. V was cut by 5 bases and J by 0 bases, with 11 bases left in between. The CDR3 loop reads CSARTGSSYNEQFL. Written as DNA, the CDR3 is TGCAGTGCTCGTACTGGGAGCTCCTACAATGAGCAGTTCTTA.

The gene calls are TRBV6-5 and TRBJ2-3, with TRBD2 identical over 10 bases. With 3 bases clipped from V and 5 bases from J, the junction kept 5 bases outside the gene matches. In germline, CDR1 is MNHEY, CDR2 SVGAGI. This CDR3 is 15 amino acids long. CDR3 sequence: CASSYERGGGDTQYF. DNA of the CDR3: TGTGCCAGCAGTTATGAGCGGGGGGGCGGAGATACGCAGTATTTT.

This clonotype was counted at least ten times. The CDR3 loop reads CASSQRGPYSGANVLTF. The CDR3 DNA reads TGCGCCAGCAGCCAGAGAGGGCCCTACTCTGGGGCCAACGTCCTGACTTTC. The chain has TRBV5-1 and TRBJ2-6, with a weak D call TRBD2 (5 bases). The germline gives CDR1 SGHRS, CDR2 YFSETQ. This CDR3 contains 17 residues. Between the trimmed V and J ends, which lost 4 bases and 0 bases, there was a span of 14 bases.

Note on this clonotype: Germline and junction disagree at one end, which may indicate a read error. The rearrangement links TRBV27 to TRBJ2-5; a possible D gene is TRBD2 (6 bases). The CDR3 has 14 amino acids. Germline values: CDR1 MNHEY, CDR2 SMNVEV (reference sequence). The CDR3 bases are TGTGCCAGCAGTTTTCTAGCGAGACAAGAGACCCGGTACTTC. Its protein is CASSFLARQETRYF.

This chain uses TRBV2 with TRBJ2-4; 9 bases map to TRBD2. The V and J ends lost 4 bases and 0 bases, in that order; junction bases with no gene match: 13. The germline V gene encodes CDR1 SNHLY and CDR2 FYNNEI. The CDR3 has 19 amino acids. The CDR3 sequence is CASSVRGLAGALAKNIQYF. The CDR3 DNA follows: TGTGCCAGCAGTGTTCGGGGCTTAGCGGGGGCCTTAGCCAAAAACATTCAGTACTTC.

The chain carries TRBV12-3 or TRBV12-4 and TRBJ2-5; D might be TRBD2 (7 bases). This CDR3 has 16 residues. Trimming cost V 5 bases and J 2 bases, with 18 bases left between them. Here the CDR3 DNA reads TGTGCCAGCAGTGCCCAAGGGGGGGGGAGGCAAGAGACCCAGTACTTC. Translation: CASSAQGGGRQETQYF.

The CDR3 region has the DNA TGCGCCAGCAGCCAAGCCCGAGCAGGGGGTGTGAACACTGAAGCTTTCTTT. Its translation is CASSQARAGGVNTEAFF. The chain is built from TRBV4-1 and TRBJ1-1; TRBD1 matches 7 bases. The germline CDR1 and CDR2 sequences are MGHRA and YSYEKL. The CDR3 spans 17 residues. The junction had 8 bases not matched to a gene; V was cut back by 1 base and J by 0 bases.

The sample holds a few counts of this clonotype. The rearrangement links TRBV20-1 to TRBJ2-5; tentative D call: TRBD2 (5 bases). The CDR3 length is 12 residues. Per the germline V gene, CDR1 is DFQATT and CDR2 is SNEGSKA (reference sequence). Trimming stripped 5 bases from V and 5 bases from J, with 12 bases between. The CDR3 sequence: CSAGLARETQYF. The DNA of the CDR3 is TGCAGTGCTGGGCTAGCAAGGGAGACCCAGTACTTC.

The table lists this clonotype with a few counts. One base away lies a much larger clone, so this may be a sequencing read error. The V and J genes are TRBV20-1 and TRBJ2-7; 14 bases line up with TRBD2. The CDR3 runs 14 residues. Per germline, CDR1 DFQATT and CDR2 SNEGSKA (reference sequence). V was pared by 6 bases and J by 7 bases, with 8 bases of the junction left unmatched. The CDR3 spells CSAGTSGGYNEQYF. In nucleotides, the CDR3 is TGCAGTGCCGGGACTAGCGGGGGATACAATGAGCAGTACTTC.

The sample holds a few counts of this clonotype. This chain joins TRBV18 and TRBJ1-5; D may be TRBD1 (6 bases). Germline V lookup: CDR1 KGHSH, CDR2 LQKENI. V gave up 3 bases and J gave up 7 bases, with 13 bases separating them. The CDR3 is made up of 14 amino acids. This CDR3 reads CASSPTRTEQPQHF. CDR3 nucleotide sequence: TGTGCCAGCTCACCGACGAGGACAGAACAGCCCCAGCATTTT.

This clonotype was seen repeatedly, ten times or more. CDR3 coding DNA: TGTGCCACCAGCAGAGATAGGGACAGTAAAGGTGGGGCCAACGTCCTGACTTTC. Translation gives CATSRDRDSKGGANVLTF. The rearrangement uses TRBV15 and TRBJ2-6, with 7 bases matching TRBD1. This CDR3 is 18 amino acids long. The junction had 8 bases not matched to a gene; V was cut back by 0 bases and J by 3 bases. CDR1 and CDR2 from the germline V gene are LNHNV and YYDKDF (reference sequence).

The chain is built from TRBV12-3 or TRBV12-4 and TRBJ1-5, with unresolved D. CDR3 size: 15 residues. With 6 bases removed from V and 6 bases from J, the gap between germline ends came to 18 bases. DNA of the CDR3: TGTGCCAGCAGCACGGACCCCCAGCCCAGTCAGCCCCAGCATTTT. This gives the protein CASSTDPQPSQPQHF.

V and J are TRBV2 and TRBJ2-5, with a possible D match to TRBD2 (5 bases). V dropped 8 bases and J dropped 11 bases, with 27 bases sitting between them. There are 15 residues in the CDR3. The germline V gene has CDR1 SNHLY and CDR2 FYNNEI. CDR3 DNA: TGTGCCAGCCGGGATTTTCCCAGAACTAACAATGAGCAGTACTTC. It translates to CASRDFPRTNNEQYF. Full variable domain (remainder filled in from reference TRBV2 and TRBJ2-5): EPEVTQTPSHQVTQMGQEVILRCVPISNHLYFYWYRQILGQKVEFLVSFYNNEISEKSEIFDDQFSVERPDGSNFTLKIRSTKLEDSAMYFCASRDFPRTNNEQYFGPGTRLLVL.